Included here is one T cell receptor beta chain sequence, with context. What it binds is unknown. The CDR3 runs 12 residues. Per the germline V gene, CDR1 is ENHRY and CDR2 is SYGVKD. Trimming removed 4 bases from V and 3 bases from J, with 7 bases in between. This sample was taken from a study of shared clonotypes between healthy human individuals. Notes on the study in general: Between four donors, naive CD4 clonotypes were shared at a level of around 5.2%. As a rule, naive subsets had a larger estimated richness than memory subsets.

It was at deep level that the assay was run. Sequenced by immunoSEQ multiplex PCR; TCRdb stores in-frame clones only, minus some. The table lists about 2.4 million clones, 93% of them singletons. The sequenced sample consisted of naive CD4+ T cells from PBMCs. Subset in this sample: CD45RA+ positively selected. This sequence originates from a man between 18 and 35 years old in good health. Some clones in this sample may be carry-over from other donors' samples. V usage is TRBV10-3 and J usage is TRBJ2-7; no reliable D call. CDR3 residues: CAISGVLYEQYF. Written as DNA, the CDR3 is TGTGCCATCAGTGGGGTCCTCTACGAGCAGTACTTC.